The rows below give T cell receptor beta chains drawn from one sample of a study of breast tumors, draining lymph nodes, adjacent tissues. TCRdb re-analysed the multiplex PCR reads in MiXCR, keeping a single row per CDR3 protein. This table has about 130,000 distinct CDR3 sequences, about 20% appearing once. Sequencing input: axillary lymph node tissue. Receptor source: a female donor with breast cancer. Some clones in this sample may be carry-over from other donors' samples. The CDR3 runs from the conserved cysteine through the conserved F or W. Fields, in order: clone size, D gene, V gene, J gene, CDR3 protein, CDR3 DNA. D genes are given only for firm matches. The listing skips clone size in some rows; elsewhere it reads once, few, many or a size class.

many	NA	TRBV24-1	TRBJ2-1	CATSDPGDEQFF	TGTGCCACCAGTGATCCGGGGGATGAGCAGTTCTTC
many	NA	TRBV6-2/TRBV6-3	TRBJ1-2	CASSYGGFNGYTF	TGTGCCAGCAGTTACGGGGGATTCAATGGCTACACCTTC
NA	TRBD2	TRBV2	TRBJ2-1	CASSEGRGSYNEQFF	TGTGCCAGCAGTGAGGGGCGGGGGTCCTACAATGAGCAGTTCTTC
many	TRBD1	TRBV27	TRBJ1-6	CASRPPTGAFSPLHF	TGTGCCAGCAGACCCCCGACAGGGGCCTTTTCACCCCTCCACTTT
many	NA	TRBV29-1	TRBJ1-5	CSVEEGATGSPQHF	TGCAGCGTTGAGGAGGGAGCGACCGGGTCGCCCCAGCATTTT
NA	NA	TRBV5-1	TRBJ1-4	CASSLVGAQGEKLFF	TGCGCCAGCAGCTTGGTAGGGGCACAAGGGGAAAAACTGTTTTTT
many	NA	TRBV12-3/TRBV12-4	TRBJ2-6	CASSPAGANVLTF	TGTGCCAGCAGCCCTGCTGGGGCCAACGTCCTGACTTTC
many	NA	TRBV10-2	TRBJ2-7	CASSSTASYEQYF	TGCGCCAGCAGCTCTACAGCCTCCTACGAGCAGTACTTC
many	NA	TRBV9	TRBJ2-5	CASSVGPHMDQETQYF	TGTGCCAGCAGCGTAGGGCCACATATGGACCAAGAGACCCAGTACTTC
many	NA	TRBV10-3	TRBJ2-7	CAISVESYEQYF	TGTGCCATCAGCGTTGAATCCTACGAGCAGTACTTC
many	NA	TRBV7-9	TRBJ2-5	CASSLGGTGPETQYF	TGTGCCAGCAGCTTGGGGGGGACAGGTCCGGAGACCCAGTACTTC
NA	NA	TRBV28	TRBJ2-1	CASSWRDSYNEQFF	TGTGCCAGCAGCTGGCGGGACTCCTACAATGAGCAGTTCTTC
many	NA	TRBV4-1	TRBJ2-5	CASSQVSQGQETQYF	TGCGCCAGCAGCCAAGTTAGCCAGGGTCAAGAGACCCAGTACTTC
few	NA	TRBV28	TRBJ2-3	CASSLPGTGGPDTQYF	TGTGCCAGCTCCCTGCCGGGGACCGGCGGGCCAGATACGCAGTATTTT
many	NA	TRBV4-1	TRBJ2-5	CASSQVKGGLETQYF	TGCGCCAGCAGCCAGGTTAAAGGGGGTTTGGAGACCCAGTACTTC
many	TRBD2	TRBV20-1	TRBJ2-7	CSARDNAVGRAGSYEQYF	TGCAGTGCTAGAGATAATGCAGTCGGGAGGGCCGGGTCCTACGAGCAGTACTTC
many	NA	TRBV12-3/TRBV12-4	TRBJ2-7	CASSDQRDSPYEQYF	TGTGCCAGCAGTGACCAGCGGGACAGTCCTTACGAGCAGTACTTC
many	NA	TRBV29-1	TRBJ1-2	CSVEDLTGGRNGYTF	TGCAGCGTTGAAGATCTCACCGGGGGGCGGAATGGCTACACCTTC
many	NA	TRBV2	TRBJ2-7	CASTEGSGSSYEQYF	TGTGCCAGCACCGAGGGTTCGGGATCTTCCTACGAGCAGTACTTC
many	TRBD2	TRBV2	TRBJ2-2	CASRLAGGPAGELFF	TGTGCCAGCAGACTAGCGGGAGGGCCTGCCGGGGAGCTGTTTTTT